The T cell receptor (beta chain) described here comes from a study of blood T cell repertoires in COVID-19. The wider study: T cells, B-cell-depleted T cells, or PBMCs supplied cDNA or gDNA.

Per the original methods: For nucleated cells, counts were estimated from reference gene primer amplification. Some clones are missing from TCRdb's copy, which holds only in-frame ones; the method was immunoSEQ multiplex PCR. That table gives V, J and clone size, and the DNA gave D and trimming. Here the sample spans roughly 290,000 clones, under 85% being singletons. This clone has at least ten counts. Seattle-derived patients entered the study during active infection and were followed longitudinally. This CDR3 region has 14 residues. Germline V gene sequence: CDR1 MNHEY, CDR2 SVGAGI. Trimming shortened V by 6 bases and J by 7 bases, and 13 bases separated the two germline ends.

The chain employs TRBV6-5 and TRBJ1-6; a weak D match, TRBD1 (6 bases). The TCR comes from a human donor with COVID-19, enrolled during active disease. The donor label of this sample is uncertain. Input material: peripheral blood. The CDR3 DNA sequence: TGTGCCAGCAGCCCATGGACAGAAAATTCACCCCTCCACTTT. It codes for CASSPWTENSPLHF.